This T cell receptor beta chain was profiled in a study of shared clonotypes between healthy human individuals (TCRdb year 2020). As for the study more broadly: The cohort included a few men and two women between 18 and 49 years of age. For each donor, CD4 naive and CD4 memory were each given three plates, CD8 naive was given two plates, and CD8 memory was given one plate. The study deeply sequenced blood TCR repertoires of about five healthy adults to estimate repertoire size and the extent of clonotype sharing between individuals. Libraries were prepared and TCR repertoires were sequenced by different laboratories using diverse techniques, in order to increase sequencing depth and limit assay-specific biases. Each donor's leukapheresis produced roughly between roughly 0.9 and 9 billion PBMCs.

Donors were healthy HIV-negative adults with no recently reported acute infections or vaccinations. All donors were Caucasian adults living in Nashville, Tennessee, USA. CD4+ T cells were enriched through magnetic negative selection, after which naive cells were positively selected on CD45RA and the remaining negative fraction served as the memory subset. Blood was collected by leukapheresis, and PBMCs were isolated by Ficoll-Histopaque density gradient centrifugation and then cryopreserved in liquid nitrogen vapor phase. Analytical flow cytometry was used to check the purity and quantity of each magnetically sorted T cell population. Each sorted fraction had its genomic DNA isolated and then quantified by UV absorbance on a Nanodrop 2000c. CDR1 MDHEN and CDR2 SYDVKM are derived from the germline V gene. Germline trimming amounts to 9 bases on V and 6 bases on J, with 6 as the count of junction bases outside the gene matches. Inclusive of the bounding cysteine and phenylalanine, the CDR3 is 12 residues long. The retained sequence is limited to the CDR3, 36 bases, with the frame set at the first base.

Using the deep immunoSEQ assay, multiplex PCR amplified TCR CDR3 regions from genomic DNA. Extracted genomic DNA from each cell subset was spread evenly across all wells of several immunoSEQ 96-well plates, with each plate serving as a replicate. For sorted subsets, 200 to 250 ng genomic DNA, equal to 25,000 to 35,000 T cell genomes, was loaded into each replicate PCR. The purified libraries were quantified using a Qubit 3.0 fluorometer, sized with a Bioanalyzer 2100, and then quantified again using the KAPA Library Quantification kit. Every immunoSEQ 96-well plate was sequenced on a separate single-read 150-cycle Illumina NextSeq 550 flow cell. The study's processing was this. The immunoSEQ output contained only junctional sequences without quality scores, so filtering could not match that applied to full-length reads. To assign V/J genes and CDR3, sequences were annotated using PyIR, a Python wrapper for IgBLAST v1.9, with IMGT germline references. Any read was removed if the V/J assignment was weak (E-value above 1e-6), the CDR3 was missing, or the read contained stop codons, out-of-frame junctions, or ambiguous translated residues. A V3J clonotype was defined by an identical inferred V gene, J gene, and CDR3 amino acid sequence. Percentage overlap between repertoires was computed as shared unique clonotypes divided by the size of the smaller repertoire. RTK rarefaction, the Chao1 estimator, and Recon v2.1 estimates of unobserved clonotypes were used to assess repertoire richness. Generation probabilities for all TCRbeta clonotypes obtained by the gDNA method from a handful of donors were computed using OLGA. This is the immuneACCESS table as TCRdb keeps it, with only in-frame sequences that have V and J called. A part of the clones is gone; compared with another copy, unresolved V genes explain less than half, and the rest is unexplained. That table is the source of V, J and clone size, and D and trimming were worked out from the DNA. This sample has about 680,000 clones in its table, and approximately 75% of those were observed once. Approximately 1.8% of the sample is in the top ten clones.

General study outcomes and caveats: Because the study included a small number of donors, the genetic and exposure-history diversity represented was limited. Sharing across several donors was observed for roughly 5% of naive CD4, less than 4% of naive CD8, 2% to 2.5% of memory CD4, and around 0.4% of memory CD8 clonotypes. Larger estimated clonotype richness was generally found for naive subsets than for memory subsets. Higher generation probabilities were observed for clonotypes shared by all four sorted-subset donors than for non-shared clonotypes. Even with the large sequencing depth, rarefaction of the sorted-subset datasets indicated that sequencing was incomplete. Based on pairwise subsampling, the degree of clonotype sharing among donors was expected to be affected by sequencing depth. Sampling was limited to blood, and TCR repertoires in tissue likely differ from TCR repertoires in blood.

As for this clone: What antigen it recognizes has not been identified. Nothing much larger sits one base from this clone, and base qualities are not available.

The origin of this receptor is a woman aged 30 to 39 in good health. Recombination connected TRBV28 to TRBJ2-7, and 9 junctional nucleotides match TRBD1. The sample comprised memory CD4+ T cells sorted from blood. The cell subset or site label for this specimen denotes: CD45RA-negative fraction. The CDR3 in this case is CASTGQGREQYF. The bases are TGTGCCAGTACGGGACAGGGTCGCGAGCAGTACTTC.